Sequencing of this T cell receptor (beta chain) was carried out in a study of neurological immune-mediated disorders. The yield of each sequencing run was over 200 million TCR-beta sequences from 15-18 subjects. TCRdb analysed the 5' RACE reads with MiXCR anew, one entry per CDR3 protein. The repertoire holds under 70,000 distinct CDR3 sequences, with about 3% as singletons. This clonotype was observed many times. The CDR3 is made up of 14 amino acids. CDR1 and CDR2 (germline): SGHTA, FQGNSA. V shed 1 base and J shed 8 bases, with 12 bases lying between them. The TCR originated in a woman aged 50 to 65 with multiple sclerosis. The specimen was PBMCs. This rearrangement joins TRBV7-2 to TRBJ2-1, with D tentatively TRBD1 or TRBD2 (6 bases each). CDR3 in amino acids: CASSLDRGRDEQFF. The CDR3 DNA sequence: TGTGCCAGCAGCTTAGACCGGGGGCGGGATGAGCAGTTCTTC.